This T cell receptor (beta chain) was recorded in a study of control samples from healthy donors and cancer patients. Germline-derived CDR1 and CDR2 are WNHNN and SYGVQD (reference sequence). Trimming pared 1 base from V and 3 bases from J, leaving 16 bases between. This CDR3 comprises 16 residues. Some clones are missing from TCRdb's copy, which holds only in-frame ones; the method was immunoSEQ multiplex PCR. The sample has over 100,000 clones, 70% to 90% seen once. The origin of this receptor is a man aged 40-55 years in good health. The chain combines TRBV10-1 with TRBJ2-7, with D perhaps TRBD1 (5 bases). The sample comprised blood. The CDR3 loop is CASSEFVDTPVYEQYF. The CDR3 DNA reads TGCGCCAGCAGTGAGTTTGTGGACACACCCGTCTACGAGCAGTACTTC.